This T cell receptor (beta chain) appears in the sequencing data of a study of blood T cells in healthy people across ages. Alongside a J-beta primer mix, a sample-barcoded 5' primer served in a second PCR lasting about 7 to 11 cycles. MiXCR, applied by TCRdb to the 5' RACE reads, yields one record per CDR3 protein. The table includes some 850,000 distinct CDR3 sequences, roughly 26% detected once. V gave up 2 bases and J gave up 8 bases, with 21 bases separating them. The germline V gene has CDR1 MGHRA and CDR2 YSYEKL. The CDR3 loop spans 17 amino acids. Only a few counts were recorded for this clonotype. These data were also reused for a study on T cells of mothers and their children.

Sequencing was done on a sample of blood. The clonotype was recovered from a boy aged 5-17 years in good health. This chain connects TRBV4-1 to TRBJ1-4; perhaps TRBD1 as D (6 bases). The CDR3 DNA follows: TGCGCCAGCAGCCAACTTGAACAGGGCAAGAGCACGGAAAAACTGTTTTTT. Translating it yields CASSQLEQGKSTEKLFF.